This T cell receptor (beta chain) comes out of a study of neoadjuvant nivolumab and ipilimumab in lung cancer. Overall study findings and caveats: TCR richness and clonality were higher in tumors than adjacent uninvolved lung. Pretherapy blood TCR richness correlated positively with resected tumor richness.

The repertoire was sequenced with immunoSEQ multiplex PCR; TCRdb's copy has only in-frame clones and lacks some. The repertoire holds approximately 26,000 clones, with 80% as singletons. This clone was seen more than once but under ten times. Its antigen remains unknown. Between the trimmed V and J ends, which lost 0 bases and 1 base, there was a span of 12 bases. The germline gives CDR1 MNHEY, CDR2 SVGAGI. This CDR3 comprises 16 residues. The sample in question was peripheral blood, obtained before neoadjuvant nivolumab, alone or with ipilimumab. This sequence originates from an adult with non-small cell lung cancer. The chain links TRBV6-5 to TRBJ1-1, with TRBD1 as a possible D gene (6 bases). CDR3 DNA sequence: TGTGCCAGCAGTTACTCAGCGGGACACTCGAACACTGAAGCTTTCTTT. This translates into CASSYSAGHSNTEAFF.